This T cell receptor (beta chain) originates from a study of post-analysis software for immune sequencing data. Presence of unique molecular identifiers characterized the TCR beta cDNA libraries. TCRdb itself ran the PCR reads through MiXCR, one entry per CDR3 protein. The sample consists of roughly 540,000 distinct CDR3 sequences, around a third of them appearing once. Overall study results and limits: Versus controls, multiple sclerosis patients showed significantly lower diversity (normalized Chao1).

With regard to this clonotype: Its specificity is not known.

The sequence was obtained from a girl aged 2 to 17 with multiple sclerosis. The specimen was blood.

CDR3 loop: CASSPHTGQGAGYNEQFF. CDR3 DNA sequence: TGTGCCAGCAGTCCCCACACGGGACAGGGGGCGGGTTACAATGAGCAGTTCTTC. The genes are TRBV27 and TRBJ2-1, with 12 nucleotides matching TRBD1. With V trimmed by 5 bases and J by 4 bases, 12 bases remained unmatched. The CDR3 covers 18 residues. Germline assignment: CDR1 MNHEY and CDR2 SMNVEV (reference sequence).